Presented here are 29 T cell receptor beta chains from one specimen sequenced in a study of T cells in Graves' hyperthyroidism and ophthalmopathy. The source material, RNA transcripts, was used to amplify TCR beta CDR3 regions. A first-round RT-PCR of the TCR CDR3 used the HTBI primer set. TCRdb redid the calling of the multiplex PCR reads with MiXCR, one entry per CDR3 protein. The table includes under 700,000 distinct CDR3 sequences, 46% detected once. The specimen was peripheral blood or thyroid tissue (not recorded which). The source is a woman younger than 35 with Graves' hyperthyroidism.

This clonotype was counted a few times. The DNA for the CDR3 is TGCAGTGCTAGAGATCGAGGGGGCAGTGAAAAACTGTTTTTT. Translated, it gives CSARDRGGSEKLFF. The chain recombines TRBV20-1 with TRBJ1-4; the match to TRBD1 covers 7 bases. Germline CDR1 and CDR2: DFQATT and SNEGSKA (reference sequence). This CDR3 contains 14 residues. V was pared by 0 bases and J by 7 bases, with 5 bases of the junction left unmatched.

This clonotype was counted a few times. CDR3 nucleotides: TGTGCCAGCAGCCCAACGACCGGGGCGGATGAGCAGTACTTC. Translating gives CASSPTTGADEQYF. The chain combines TRBV7-9 with TRBJ2-7; perhaps D is TRBD1 or TRBD2 (5 bases each). The CDR3 sequence is 14 residues long. V shed 5 bases and J shed 7 bases, with 18 bases lying between them. Germline-derived CDR1 and CDR2 are SEHNR and FQNEAQ (reference sequence).

This clonotype was seen a handful of times. J is TRBJ1-1 and V is TRBV9, with D unclear. This CDR3 has 13 residues. V lost 2 bases, J lost 0 bases, and 5 bases lay in between. In germline, CDR1 is SGDLS, CDR2 YYNGEE. The CDR3 region is CASSVWLNTEAFF. CDR3 nucleotides: TGTGCCAGCAGCGTTTGGCTGAACACTGAAGCTTTCTTT.

This clonotype was picked up a small number of times. In DNA form, the CDR3 reads TGTGCCAGCTCACCACCGGGGGGGCCGAGCTATGGCTACACCTTC. This codes for CASSPPGGPSYGYTF. The chain joins TRBV25-1 to TRBJ1-2; maybe TRBD1 (6 bases). Germline-derived CDR1 and CDR2 are MGHDK and SYGVNS. V lost 8 bases, J lost 4 bases, and 20 bases lay in between. This CDR3 has 15 residues.

This chain uses TRBV19 with TRBJ1-4, with D possibly being TRBD1 (5 bases). Germline V gives CDR1 LNHDA, CDR2 SQIVND (reference sequence). This CDR3 has 14 residues. V was clipped by 3 bases and J by 8 bases, with 13 bases between them. The CDR3 sequence is CASSMGQLGEKLFF. CDR3 coding DNA: TGTGCCAGTAGTATGGGGCAGTTAGGGGAAAAACTGTTTTTT.

This chain links TRBV7-9 with TRBJ2-7, with D perhaps assigned TRBD1 or TRBD2 (5 bases each). V lost 0 bases and J 2 bases, leaving 11 bases between the germline ends. Germline CDR1 SEHNR, CDR2 FQNEAQ (reference sequence). The CDR3 spans 15 residues. The CDR3 is CASSLAGDGTYEQYF. For the CDR3, the DNA is TGTGCCAGCAGCTTAGCAGGGGACGGAACCTACGAGCAGTACTTC.

Of note for this clonotype: Germline and junction disagree at one end, which may indicate a read error. The chain combines TRBV2 with TRBJ2-7; 9 bases map to TRBD2. The CDR3 has 11 residues. Germline lookup yields CDR1 SNHLY and CDR2 FYNNEI. The CDR3 region has the DNA TGTGCCAGCAGTCCCGGGAGCGGGAGGCGTTTC. Residues: CASSPGSGRRF.

V usage is TRBV30 and J usage is TRBJ2-5; D gene ambiguous. The CDR3 has 12 residues. V was pared by 2 bases and J by 5 bases, with 9 bases between. From germline, CDR1 is GTSNPN and CDR2 SVGIG (reference sequence). The CDR3 protein is CAWSTVGETQYF. For the CDR3, the DNA is TGTGCCTGGAGTACTGTGGGGGAGACCCAGTACTTC.

This clonotype was counted a few times. A much larger clone lies a single base off, so this may be a read error. The J gene is TRBJ2-7, the V gene TRBV29-1, with 7 bases lining up with TRBD2. Germline CDR1 reads SQVTM; CDR2 reads ANQGSEA. This CDR3 comprises 10 residues. V shed 8 bases, J shed 7 bases, and the junction held 5 bases outside the gene matches. The CDR3 bases are TGCAGCATTGTCGGGGGGGAGCAGTACTTC. It is translated as CSIVGGEQYF.

The chain employs TRBV5-6 and TRBJ1-2; possibly TRBD1 for D (6 bases). This CDR3 has 15 residues. Germline V gene data show CDR1 as SGHDT and CDR2 as YYEEEE. The ends were cut back, 1 base at V and 8 bases at J, with 18 bases in the middle. The CDR3 spells CASSLWGDTSGGYTF. Written as DNA, the CDR3 is TGTGCCAGCAGCTTGTGGGGGGACACCTCCGGAGGCTACACCTTC.

This chain connects TRBV7-9 to TRBJ2-3, with TRBD2 identical over 7 bases. This CDR3 contains 15 residues. The germline V gene has CDR1 SEHNR and CDR2 FQNEAQ (reference sequence). V was pared by 5 bases and J by 2 bases, with 7 bases of the junction left unmatched. The CDR3 DNA sequence: TGTGCCAGCAGCGCCCGGGAGCGGGACACAGATACGCAGTATTTT. Translation: CASSARERDTDTQYF.

The J gene is TRBJ2-2, the V gene TRBV13, with TRBD1 matching over 7 bases. The V gene end was trimmed by 4 bases and the J gene end by 5 bases; junction bases not matched to a gene: 1. The CDR3 runs 13 residues. Germline CDR1 reads PRHDT; CDR2 reads FYEKMQ (reference sequence). CDR3 amino acids: CASSSRGTGELFF. The CDR3 nucleotides are TGTGCCAGCAGCTCCAGGGGGACCGGGGAGCTGTTTTTT. The entire variable domain, with the rest obtained from reference TRBV13 and TRBJ2-2, is as follows: AAGVIQSPRHLIKEKRETATLKCYPIPRHDTVYWYQQGPGQDPQFLISFYEKMQSDKGSIPDRFSAQQFSDYHSELNMSSLELGDSALYFCASSSRGTGELFFGEGSRLTVL.

This clonotype came up a few times. The gene calls are TRBV25-1 and TRBJ1-2; unclear D gene. Germline CDR1 reads MGHDK; CDR2 reads SYGVNS. The V end was cut by 8 bases, the J end by 8 bases, with 18 bases between. This CDR3 has 13 amino acids. This CDR3 reads CASSPPGLQGYTF. The CDR3 DNA sequence: TGTGCCAGCTCACCACCAGGATTGCAAGGCTACACCTTC.

V usage is TRBV25-1 and J usage is TRBJ2-7, with TRBD2 matching over 9 bases. The CDR3 is made up of 16 amino acids. The junction had 9 bases not matched to a gene; V was cut back by 2 bases and J by 4 bases. Germline CDR1 MGHDK, CDR2 SYGVNS. In nucleotides, the CDR3 is TGTGCCAGCAGTGAAGGGGCTAGCGGGAATATGTACGAGCAGTACTTC. Its protein product is CASSEGASGNMYEQYF.

V gene TRBV6-2 or TRBV6-3 combines with J gene TRBJ1-6; possible D gene TRBD1, 6 bases. The CDR3 spans 14 residues. Trimming pared 4 bases from V and 8 bases from J, leaving 12 bases between. Germline CDR1 and CDR2: MNHEY and SVGEGT. CDR3 DNA sequence: TGTGCCAGCAGTTTCAGGGGTGATCATTCACCCCTCCACTTT. Translated: CASSFRGDHSPLHF.

This chain connects TRBV12-3 or TRBV12-4 to TRBJ1-1; D call uncertain. The CDR3 extends over 12 amino acids. Trimming shortened V by 5 bases and J by 10 bases, and 14 bases separated the two germline ends. The CDR3 loop is CASSPGEGRAFF. CDR3 DNA: TGTGCCAGCAGTCCCGGGGAGGGCCGAGCTTTCTTT.

Many counts were recorded for this clonotype. The chain carries TRBV2 and TRBJ2-7; 11 nucleotides line up with TRBD2. V lost 10 bases to trimming and J lost 4 bases; unmatched junction nucleotides: 6. The germline V gene encodes CDR1 SNHLY and CDR2 FYNNEI. The CDR3 has 13 amino acids. CDR3 sequence reads: CANRASGRYEQYF. CDR3 nucleotide sequence: TGTGCCAACCGGGCTAGCGGGAGGTACGAGCAGTACTTC.

At least ten counts were recorded for this clonotype. V and J are TRBV24-1 and TRBJ1-5; tentative D call: TRBD1 (5 bases). Germline loops: CDR1 KGHDR, CDR2 SFDVKD. There are 15 residues in the CDR3. Trimming removed 5 bases at V and 0 bases at J, with 10 bases between. CDR3 in amino acids: CATSVRGDSNQPQHF. The DNA for the CDR3 is TGTGCCACCAGTGTTAGGGGCGATAGCAATCAGCCCCAGCATTTT.

The J gene is TRBJ1-3, the V gene TRBV7-2, with no clear D. The germline V gene has CDR1 SGHTA and CDR2 FQGNSA. The CDR3 consists of 15 residues. V lost 3 bases to trimming and J lost 0 bases, with 9 bases between them. This CDR3 reads CTSSFGINSGNTIYF. The CDR3 bases are TGTACCAGCAGCTTTGGGATTAACTCTGGAAACACCATATATTTT.

Remarks on this clonotype: Relative to the germline gene, one junction end is altered; a read error may explain this. The chain carries TRBV15 and TRBJ1-1; D is ambiguous. The germline V gene has CDR1 LNHNV and CDR2 YYDKDF (reference sequence). There are 14 residues in the CDR3. The CDR3 reads CATSRGIMNTEALF. In DNA form, the CDR3 reads TGTGCCACCAGCAGAGGAATCATGAACACTGAAGCTCTCTTT.

This clonotype was detected a few times. The chain joins TRBV7-9 to TRBJ1-3; 9 bases agree with TRBD1. Germline loops: CDR1 SEHNR, CDR2 FQNEAQ (reference sequence). V was clipped by 10 bases and J by 0 bases; unmatched bases: 4. The CDR3 sequence is 14 residues long. The CDR3 coding sequence is TGTGCCATGGACAGGGGAGACTCTGGAAACACCATATATTTT. It encodes CAMDRGDSGNTIYF.

In its sample, this clonotype was seen a few times. The chain carries TRBV5-4 and TRBJ2-5; the D is unclear. The CDR3 consists of 14 residues. Germline V lookup: CDR1 SGHNT, CDR2 YYREEE (reference sequence). Trimming removed 0 bases at V and 4 bases at J, with 10 bases between. CDR3 DNA: TGTGCCAGCAGCTTGGAGTTTGCCTCAGAGACCCAGTACTTC. Protein sequence: CASSLEFASETQYF. Supplemented by reference TRBV5-4 and TRBJ2-5, the full variable domain reads ETGVTQSPTHLIKTRGQQVTLRCSSQSGHNTVSWYQQALGQGPQFIFQYYREEENGRGNFPPRFSGLQFPNYSSELNVNALELDDSALYLCASSLEFASETQYFGPGTRLLVL.

The chain recombines TRBV7-6 with TRBJ2-7; TRBD2 aligns across 11 bases. Germline V lookup: CDR1 SGHVS, CDR2 FNYEAQ. The trim removed 6 bases at V and 4 bases at J, leaving 5 bases unmatched. The CDR3 has 14 residues. CDR3 bases: TGTGCCAGCAGTCAGACTAGCGGGAAATACGAGCAGTACTTC. It yields the protein CASSQTSGKYEQYF.

Points on this clonotype: This may arise from a read error, as a much more abundant clone is one base away. This chain joins TRBV20-1 and TRBJ2-5, with D perhaps matching TRBD1 (5 bases). CDR3 size: 13 residues. CDR1 is DFQATT and CDR2 is SNEGSKA in the germline V gene (reference sequence). The CDR3 DNA sequence: TGCAGTGAACTCGCAGGGCAAAGAGAGACCCGGTACTTC. Amino acids: CSELAGQRETRYF.

This clonotype showed up just once. A read error may produce the germline difference seen at one junction end. The gene calls are TRBV6-5 and TRBJ2-5; 8 bases match TRBD2. Germline loops: CDR1 MNHEY, CDR2 SVGAGI. This CDR3 has 16 residues. DNA for the CDR3: TGTGCCATCAGTTACTCGACCGGGAGGGCCGGTGAGACCCAGTACTTC. Its translation is CAISYSTGRAGETQYF.

This clonotype showed up just once. Possible read error: a much larger clone is one base away. The rearrangement links TRBV7-9 to TRBJ1-1; possible D gene TRBD1, 5 bases. This CDR3 has 13 amino acids. Per germline, CDR1 SEHNR and CDR2 FQNEAQ (reference sequence). The CDR3 reads CASSRNRNTGAFF. The CDR3 DNA reads TGTGCCAGCAGCCGAAACAGGAACACTGGAGCTTTCTTT.

The sample holds a few counts of this clonotype. The chain recombines TRBV7-2 with TRBJ1-4, with TRBD1 matching 10 bases. The germline V gene encodes CDR1 SGHTA and CDR2 FQGNSA. The CDR3 length is 15 residues. With 5 bases clipped from V and 8 bases from J, the junction kept 8 bases outside the gene matches. The CDR3 region has the DNA TGTGCCAGCAGCCCATCCGGGACAGGGGACGAAAAACTGTTTTTT. This sequence encodes CASSPSGTGDEKLFF.

This clonotype has at least ten counts. The chain has TRBV29-1 and TRBJ1-2; D is undetermined. Trimming shortened V by 6 bases and J by 4 bases, and 12 bases separated the two germline ends. CDR1 SQVTM and CDR2 ANQGSEA come from the germline V gene. The CDR3 runs to 12 residues. The CDR3 DNA sequence: TGCAGCGTCTCGGCGGGGTCCTATGGCTACACCTTC. Encoded protein: CSVSAGSYGYTF.

This clonotype was seen at least ten times. The chain employs TRBV13 and TRBJ2-7; 8 bases map to TRBD1. Per germline, CDR1 PRHDT and CDR2 FYEKMQ (reference sequence). The V segment lost 5 bases and the J segment 3 bases; nucleotides outside the gene matches: 3. This CDR3 has 13 residues. The CDR3 here is CASSKGQGYEQYF. CDR3 DNA: TGTGCCAGCAGCAAAGGACAGGGCTACGAGCAGTACTTC.